A selection of T cell receptor beta chains follows, all from one sample in a study of blood T cell repertoires in COVID-19. The repertoire was sequenced with immunoSEQ multiplex PCR; TCRdb's copy has only in-frame clones and lacks some. The sample holds hundreds of thousands of clones; about 82% are singletons and the top ten take roughly a tenth. The sequenced sample was peripheral blood. The origin of the receptors is a woman of 80 years or more with acute or convalescent COVID-19. CDR3s include the opening cysteine and the closing phenylalanine or tryptophan. A D gene is named only where the DNA matches it firmly. Expanded clones are given a class, and other clones once, few, many or no size at all.

size,J,V,D,DNA,CDR3
-,TRBJ2-7,TRBV7-8,TRBD1,TGTGCCAGCAGCTTAGTCGGACAGGAATACGAGCAGTACTTC,CASSLVGQEYEQYF
-,TRBJ1-1,TRBV6-2/TRBV6-3,-,TGTGCCAGCAGTTACAACGGGGCTAGGGGGACTGAAGCTTTCTTT,CASSYNGARGTEAFF
-,TRBJ1-4,TRBV7-2,TRBD1,TGTGCCAGCAGCTCCTCTACAGGGGTAGATGAAAAACTGTTTTTT,CASSSSTGVDEKLFF
-,TRBJ2-7,TRBV3-1/TRBV3-2,TRBD2,TGTGCCAGCAGTCCACTCGGGCGGGGGGGCGTCGAGCAGTACTTC,CASSPLGRGGVEQYF
-,TRBJ1-1,TRBV9,TRBD1,TGTGCCAGCAGCCCAACAGGGGGCACTGAAGCTTTCTTT,CASSPTGGTEAFF
-,TRBJ2-3,TRBV5-1,-,TGCGCCAGCAGCTTAGGTGGGAGGAGCACAGATACGCAGTATTTT,CASSLGGRSTDTQYF
-,TRBJ1-5,TRBV21-1,-,TGTGCCAGCAGCACCCGGGACAGGGAAGGCAATCAGCCCCAGCATTTT,CASSTRDREGNQPQHF
once,TRBJ2-3,TRBV30,-,TGTGCCTGGAGTCCTACCACAGATACGCAGTATTTT,CAWSPTTDTQYF
-,TRBJ2-4,TRBV28,-,TGTGCCAGCAGTTTGGAGGTCTTTCAAAACATTCAGTACTTC,CASSLEVFQNIQYF
-,TRBJ1-5,TRBV7-8,-,TGTGCCAGCAGCTTAGCGCCTACAGGGCCCCAGCCCCAGCATTTT,CASSLAPTGPQPQHF
-,TRBJ1-2,TRBV30,-,TGTGCTGGATTTGGGGGGAGCTATGGCTACACCTTC,CAGFGGSYGYTF
once,TRBJ1-6,TRBV27,-,TGTGCCAGCAGTTTGGTGGGGGGGCAGTGGTCACCCCTCCACTTT,CASSLVGGQWSPLHF
-,TRBJ1-5,TRBV6-2/TRBV6-3,TRBD1,TGTGCCAGCAGTCGGGGACAGAGGGGCCAGCCCCAGCATTTT,CASSRGQRGQPQHF
-,TRBJ2-1,TRBV25-1,-,TGTGCCAGCACCGGACATCTCTCCTACAATGAGCAGTTCTTC,CASTGHLSYNEQFF
-,TRBJ2-2,TRBV24-1,TRBD1,TGTGCCACCAGTACTCGGACAGGATTAACCGGGGAGCTGTTTTTT,CATSTRTGLTGELFF
-,TRBJ1-3,TRBV6-1,-,TGTGCCAGCAGTGAAGCCACCTTCAGTGGAAACACCATATATTTT,CASSEATFSGNTIYF
once,TRBJ1-4,TRBV5-1,-,TGCGCCAGCAGCCTAGACTCCGGGGAGGCTGAAAAACTGTTTTTT,CASSLDSGEAEKLFF
-,TRBJ2-7,TRBV7-9,TRBD2,TGTGCCAGCAGCTTAGTAGCGGGGGCCGAGCAGTACTTC,CASSLVAGAEQYF
-,TRBJ1-1,TRBV5-6,-,TGTGCCAGCAGCTTGACGGGGGCTGAAGCTTTCTTT,CASSLTGAEAFF
-,TRBJ2-7,TRBV10-2,TRBD2,TGCGCCAGCAGTCCTAGGACTAGCGGGAGGGAGCAGTACTTC,CASSPRTSGREQYF
-,TRBJ1-6,TRBV5-4,TRBD1,TGTGCCAGCAGCGCGGACAGGTCCCGCTATAATTCACCCCTCCACTTT,CASSADRSRYNSPLHF
-,TRBJ1-2,TRBV2,-,TGTGCCAGCAGGGAAACAGAAGCTAACTATGGCTACACCTTC,CASRETEANYGYTF
-,TRBJ2-1,TRBV28,TRBD2,TGTGCCAGCAGTTTGAGGGCGGGGGTGTTAGCGGGAGGCCCCCAGTTCTTC,CASSLRAGVLAGGPQFF
-,TRBJ2-7,TRBV2,-,TGTGCCAGCAGTCTGGACACGACCTACGAGCAGTACTTC,CASSLDTTYEQYF
-,TRBJ2-5,TRBV5-1,TRBD2,TGCGCCAGCAGCCTTAACGGGGGGGCCTGGGAGACCCAGTACTTC,CASSLNGGAWETQYF
-,TRBJ2-4,TRBV19,TRBD2,TGTGCCAGTAGTATCAATCTAGCGGGAGTGTCCAAAAACATTCAGTACTTC,CASSINLAGVSKNIQYF
-,TRBJ1-6,TRBV28,-,TGTGCCAGCACTCAAGGCGGGAACTCCTATAATTCACCCCTCCACTTT,CASTQGGNSYNSPLHF
-,TRBJ1-2,TRBV6-5,TRBD1,TGTGCCAGCAGTTACGGTACAGGGGGCTATGGCTACACCTTC,CASSYGTGGYGYTF
-,TRBJ1-1,TRBV27,-,TGTGCCAGCAGTTTGAACAGGGCGAACACTGAAGCTTTCTTT,CASSLNRANTEAFF
-,TRBJ2-1,TRBV24-1,TRBD2,TGTGCCACCAGTGACCCCACGGGGGGGCACGCCTACAATGAGCAGTTCTTC,CATSDPTGGHAYNEQFF
-,TRBJ2-3,TRBV5-5,-,TGTGCCAGCAGCTTGCTAGGAGATACGCAGTATTTT,CASSLLGDTQYF
-,TRBJ2-1,TRBV7-2,TRBD2,TGTGCCAGCAGCAGTAGCGGGATGGGCAATGAGCAGTTCTTC,CASSSSGMGNEQFF
-,TRBJ1-5,TRBV30,-,TGTGCCTGGAGTGTGGGGAGGGTTGGCAATCAGCCCCAGCATTTT,CAWSVGRVGNQPQHF
-,TRBJ1-1,TRBV3-1/TRBV3-2,-,TGTGCCAGCAGCCAAACTGAAGACACTGAAGCTTTCTTT,CASSQTEDTEAFF
-,TRBJ1-1,TRBV2,-,TGTGCCAGCAGTGTATTTGACAGGAACACTGAAGCTTTCTTT,CASSVFDRNTEAFF
-,TRBJ1-2,TRBV4-3,-,TGCGCCAGCAGCCAAGAGATAGCGGGGGTGCCTCTCTATGGCTACACCTTC,CASSQEIAGVPLYGYTF
-,TRBJ2-1,TRBV11-2,TRBD2,TGTGCCAGCAGCTTAGGTGGGACTAGCGACAATGAGCAGTTCTTC,CASSLGGTSDNEQFF
few,TRBJ2-3,TRBV4-3,TRBD2,TGCGCCAGCAGCCCCAGGACTAGCGAGCCAGATACGCAGTATTTT,CASSPRTSEPDTQYF
-,TRBJ2-7,TRBV18,-,TGTGCCAGCTCACCAGGGGCAGCCTACTCCTACGAGCAGTACTTC,CASSPGAAYSYEQYF
few,TRBJ1-5,TRBV2,TRBD1,TGTGCCAGCAGTGGGACAGGGAATCAGCCCCAGCATTTT,CASSGTGNQPQHF
once,TRBJ1-2,TRBV27,-,TGTGCCAGCACCCAGGGGACGGGCTATGGCTACACCTTC,CASTQGTGYGYTF
-,TRBJ1-1,TRBV7-9,TRBD1,TGTGCCAGCAGCCCTCGACAGGGGGCGGACACTGAAGCTTTCTTT,CASSPRQGADTEAFF
once,TRBJ1-5,TRBV7-9,-,TGTGCCAGCAGCTATGCGGGGAATCAGCCCCAGCATTTT,CASSYAGNQPQHF
once,TRBJ2-7,TRBV12-5,TRBD1,TGTGCTAGTGGCGCTCCGAGGACAGGGGGAACCTACGAGCAGTACTTC,CASGAPRTGGTYEQYF
-,TRBJ2-5,TRBV5-1,-,TGCGCCAGCAGCTTGGGCGACTACCAAGAGACCCAGTACTTC,CASSLGDYQETQYF
-,TRBJ1-6,TRBV30,-,TGTGCCTGGAAAAGACAGAGCGAATCACCCCTCCACTTT,CAWKRQSESPLHF
-,TRBJ1-6,TRBV7-9,TRBD1,TGTGCCAGCAGTTCGGACAGGGATCCACCCCTCCACTTT,CASSSDRDPPLHF
-,TRBJ1-5,TRBV2,TRBD1,TGTGCCAGCAGTATGACAGGGGGTCAGCCCCAGCATTTT,CASSMTGGQPQHF
-,TRBJ2-7,TRBV5-5,-,TGTGCCAGCAGCTTTGAGCGGGCGTCCCTTTACGAGCAGTACTTC,CASSFERASLYEQYF
-,TRBJ1-1,TRBV19,TRBD1,TGTGCCAGTATCGCCGGGACAGGGGGCATGAACACTGAAGCTTTCTTT,CASIAGTGGMNTEAFF
-,TRBJ2-1,TRBV19,TRBD2,TGTGCCAGTAGGGCCACTAGCGGGAGGGTAAGTGAGCAGTTCTTC,CASRATSGRVSEQFF
few,TRBJ2-2,TRBV5-6,TRBD2,TGTGCCAGCAGCTGGGGGCTAGCGGGAGCGCGAACCGGGGAGCTGTTTTTT,CASSWGLAGARTGELFF
-,TRBJ2-6,TRBV7-6,TRBD2,TGTGCCAGCAGCTTAGTGGCTAGCGGGAGGTCTGGGGCCAACGTCCTGACTTTC,CASSLVASGRSGANVLTF
-,TRBJ2-3,TRBV19,TRBD1,TGTGCCAGTAGTATAGACCGGGGGGGGACAGGGGTCACAGATACGCAGTATTTT,CASSIDRGGTGVTDTQYF
-,TRBJ2-5,TRBV11-2,-,TGTGCCAGCAGCCCCCCCCCAGCGCGGGAGACCCAGTACTTC,CASSPPPARETQYF
-,TRBJ2-3,TRBV5-4,-,TGTGCCAGCAGCTTGGTGGACAGTGCGCAGTATTTT,CASSLVDSAQYF
-,TRBJ2-3,TRBV11-2,TRBD2,TGTGCCAGCAGCTTTTCTGGGAGGGATCGGGATACGCAGTATTTT,CASSFSGRDRDTQYF
once,TRBJ1-1,TRBV6-5,-,TGTGCCAGCAGTTCTCAACAGGGCATCACTGAAGCTTTCTTT,CASSSQQGITEAFF
-,TRBJ1-1,TRBV11-3,TRBD1,TGTGCCAGCAGCCCCAGGGGGCGCGAGACTGAAGCTTTCTTT,CASSPRGRETEAFF
few,TRBJ1-2,TRBV2,TRBD1,TGTGCCAGCGGGCGGGACAGACTCTATGGCTACACCTTC,CASGRDRLYGYTF